This T cell receptor beta chain was found in a study of OX40 agonist ivuxolimab in advanced cancers. Blood got drawn at baseline, again on cycle 4 day 1, and then on cycle 7 day 1. Profiled with immunoSEQ multiplex PCR; TCRdb holds only in-frame clones, not every one. This sample has 50,000 or so clones, with just over 85% found just once. Germline CDR1 MDHEN, CDR2 SYDVKM. V lost 0 bases to trimming and J lost 3 bases, with 6 bases between them. CDR3 length equals 14 residues. The starting material was CD4+ or CD8+ T cells sorted from blood, obtained in a trial of the OX40 agonist ivuxolimab. This clonotype was sampled from an adult with an advanced solid tumor such as melanoma, head and neck, liver or kidney cancer. V is TRBV28 and J is TRBJ1-5, with D unclear. CDR3 sequence (DNA): TGTGCCAGCAGTTTATGGGGTCCCAATCAGCCCCAGCATTTT. This translates into CASSLWGPNQPQHF.